This T cell receptor beta chain emerged from a study of blood T cell repertoires in COVID-19. Study context: Spain, Italy and the United States supplied samples that represented acute and convalescent COVID-19.

Produced via immunoSEQ multiplex PCR; TCRdb's table is partial and in-frame only. The sample holds around 180,000 clones, 70% to 90% seen once. The germline V gene has CDR1 DFQATT and CDR2 SNEGSKA (reference sequence). V gave up 3 bases and J gave up 6 bases, with 24 bases separating them. The CDR3 runs to 16 residues. The clonotype comes from a man between 60 and 75 years old with acute or convalescent COVID-19. This chain uses TRBV20-1 with TRBJ2-7, with a possible D match to TRBD2 (6 bases). Material for sequencing was peripheral blood. This CDR3 reads CSASGRDGGVLFEQYF. The CDR3 DNA reads TGCAGTGCTAGTGGTCGTGACGGGGGAGTTCTTTTCGAGCAGTACTTC.